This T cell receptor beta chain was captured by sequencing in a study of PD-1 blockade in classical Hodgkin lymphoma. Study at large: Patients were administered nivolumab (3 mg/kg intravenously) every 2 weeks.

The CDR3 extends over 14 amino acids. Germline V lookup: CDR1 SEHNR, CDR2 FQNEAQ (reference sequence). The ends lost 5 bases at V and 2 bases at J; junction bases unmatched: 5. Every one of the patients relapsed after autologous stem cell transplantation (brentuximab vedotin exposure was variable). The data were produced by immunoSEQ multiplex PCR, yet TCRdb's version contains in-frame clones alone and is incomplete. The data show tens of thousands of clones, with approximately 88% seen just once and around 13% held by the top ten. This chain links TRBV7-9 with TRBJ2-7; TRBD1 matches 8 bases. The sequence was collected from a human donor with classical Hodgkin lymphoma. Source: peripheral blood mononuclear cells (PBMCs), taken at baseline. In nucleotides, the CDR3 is TGTGCCAGCAGCATCGGGACAGGTACCTACGAGCAGTACTTC. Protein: CASSIGTGTYEQYF.